This TCR beta chain appears in the sequencing data of a study of T cell responses to AZD1222 COVID-19 vaccine. Study results and limitations: Increases in Spike-specific TCR breadth and depth were seen after two AZD1222 doses. Donors were chiefly white British, with a greater number of females, and clonal diversity was perhaps underestimated.

Points on this clone: Its specificity is not known.

Assay: immunoSEQ multiplex PCR; the TCRdb copy retains only in-frame clones and omits some. The sample holds some 130,000 clones, 80% to 90% seen once. The specimen comprised peripheral blood, sampled on day 0 of AZD1222 vaccination. This clonotype was obtained from an adult in good health.

In DNA form, the CDR3 reads TGTGCCAGCAAATTCAGCGGGAGCGCCTTTTACGAGCAGTACTTC. Amino acid sequence: CASKFSGSAFYEQYF. This chain links TRBV27 with TRBJ2-7; 8 bases are a match to TRBD2. From germline, CDR1 is MNHEY and CDR2 SMNVEV (reference sequence). The trim removed 7 bases at V and 4 bases at J, leaving 12 bases unmatched. CDR3 length: 15 amino acids.